This entry concerns a single T cell receptor beta chain. What it recognizes is unknown. V lost 5 bases to trimming and J lost 9 bases, with 14 bases between them. From germline, CDR1 is LNHDA and CDR2 SQIVND (reference sequence). This CDR3 has 14 residues. According to the study, genomic DNA was the template for TCR beta VDJ and CDR3 profiling. TCRdb recomputed calls from the reads with MiXCR, one row per CDR3 protein. Of about 160,000 distinct CDR3 sequences in the sample, roughly 47% are singletons; the top ten hold over 0.95%. These data originate in a study of CD8+CD57+ T cells in acquired aplastic anemia. Whole-study context: When averaged, DNA from sorted CD4+ and CD8+ cells came to around 3 ug. As sequenced from healthy donors, CD4+ cells averaged about 10 million reads.

General study points: Patients were compared with controls for CD8+ Simpson's diversity, and no significant difference emerged. A set of about 28 CD8+ CDR3 sequences was shared between patients and controls, and these sequences appeared highly expressed in patients.

This clonotype originated in a human donor in good health. The rearrangement links TRBV19 to TRBJ1-6, with D perhaps matching TRBD1 (6 bases). The sequenced material came from sorted CD4+, CD8+, or CD8+CD57+ T cells (not recorded which) from PBMCs. CDR3 sequence reads: CASSGSPRGSPLHF. The CDR3 bases are TGTGCCAGTAGTGGAAGTCCCAGGGGTTCACCCCTCCACTTT.